This entry lists 29 T cell receptor beta chains sequenced from one sample in a study of control samples from healthy donors and cancer patients (dated by TCRdb to 2018 to 2020). Preparation of the library involved the immunoSEQ multiplex PCR assay. Entries here come from immuneACCESS through TCRdb and include only in-frame sequences with V and J called. Some clones fail to appear in such tables; in the studies checked, an unresolved V gene covers under half of the shortfall, and the cause of the remainder is unknown. The sample data list approximately 97,000 clones, and about 90% of these were observed just once. Around 14% of the sample is held by the ten biggest clonotypes. The sample comprised blood. These receptor sequences come from a man aged 25 to 40 in good health.

This chain uses TRBV5-1 with TRBJ1-5; D might be TRBD1 (6 bases). Trimming took 0 bases from V and 0 from J, leaving 7 bases between them. Germline CDR1 is SGHRS and CDR2 is YFSETQ. The CDR3 extends over 15 amino acids. The CDR3 region is CASSLDRDSNQPQHF. The CDR3 region has the DNA TGCGCCAGCAGCTTGGACAGGGATAGCAATCAGCCCCAGCATTTT.

The genes are TRBV7-3 and TRBJ2-1; 9 bases match TRBD2. J was trimmed by 13 bases and V by 5 bases; bases with no gene match: 12. CDR1 and CDR2 from the germline V gene are SGHTA and FQGTGA. This CDR3 has 14 residues. The CDR3 reads CASSAHLLAGSQFF. DNA for the CDR3: TGTGCCAGCAGCGCCCACCTCCTAGCGGGATCTCAGTTCTTC.

The chain uses TRBV4-2 and TRBJ1-2; D is unclear. The ends were cut back, 4 bases at V and 2 bases at J, with 14 bases in the middle. Germline V gives CDR1 LGHNA, CDR2 YNFKEQ. CDR3 length equals 15 residues. CDR3 in amino acids: CASSPMQVSNYGYTF. CDR3 bases: TGTGCCAGCAGCCCGATGCAGGTTTCGAACTATGGCTACACCTTC.

This chain joins TRBV3-1 (or the pseudogene TRBV3-2) and TRBJ2-5; 8 bases map to TRBD2. CDR1 and CDR2 from the germline V gene are LGHDT and YNNKEL (reference sequence). This CDR3 has 16 amino acids. The ends lost 0 bases at V and 1 base at J; junction bases unmatched: 4. CDR3 in DNA: TGTGCCAGCAGCCAAGACCTACTAGCGGCCCAAGAGACCCAGTACTTC. Its translation: CASSQDLLAAQETQYF.

The chain links TRBV7-2 to TRBJ1-2; 9 positions agree with TRBD1. Unmatched junction bases numbered 10, after V lost 0 bases and J lost 8 bases. In germline, CDR1 is SGHTA, CDR2 FQGNSA. CDR3 length: 16 amino acids. CDR3: CASSLAPGTGFTGYTF. The CDR3 DNA sequence: TGTGCCAGCAGCTTAGCTCCCGGGACAGGGTTTACGGGCTACACCTTC.

The chain is built from TRBV7-7 and TRBJ2-5, with 7 bases identical to TRBD2. The CDR3 is made up of 16 amino acids. V lost 5 bases to trimming and J lost 1 base; unmatched junction nucleotides: 10. In germline, CDR1 is SSHAT, CDR2 FNYEAQ (reference sequence). CDR3 in DNA: TGTGCCAGCAGCCACTTACGGGAGGCCCCCCAAGAGACCCAGTACTTC. Translation gives CASSHLREAPQETQYF.

The V and J genes are TRBV27 and TRBJ2-7; 7 bases are shared with TRBD1. The J segment lost 1 base and the V segment lost 5 bases, leaving 5 bases of the junction unmatched. This CDR3 region has 14 residues. Germline CDR1 and CDR2: MNHEY and SMNVEV (reference sequence). The CDR3 nucleotides are TGTGCCAGCAGTACAGGGGCCGTATCCTACGAGCAGTACTTC. Translated: CASSTGAVSYEQYF.

The chain carries TRBV28 and TRBJ1-6; D remains unclear. Germline V gene sequence: CDR1 MDHEN, CDR2 SYDVKM. V was cut by 6 bases and J by 4 bases, with 16 bases left in between. CDR3 length: 16 residues. The CDR3 region has the DNA TGTGCCAGCAGCGGCGCTCGGGGAAATTATAATTCACCCCTCCACTTT. It yields the protein CASSGARGNYNSPLHF. Complete variable domain (other parts from reference TRBV28 and TRBJ1-6): DVKVTQSSRYLVKRTGEKVFLECVQDMDHENMFWYRQDPGLGLRLIYFSYDVKMKEKGDIPEGYSVSREKKERFSLILESASTNQTSMYLCASSGARGNYNSPLHFGNGTRLTVT.

The rearrangement links TRBV7-9 to TRBJ2-5; TRBD1 is a possible D gene (5 bases). This CDR3 region has 13 residues. V dropped 2 bases and J dropped 5 bases, with 9 bases sitting between them. The V gene's germline CDR1 is SEHNR and CDR2 FQNEAQ (reference sequence). The CDR3 nucleotides are TGTGCCAGCAGCTTATTAGGGGCGGAGACCCAGTACTTC. Translated, it gives CASSLLGAETQYF.

The V and J genes are TRBV3-1 (or the pseudogene TRBV3-2) and TRBJ2-4; D gene ambiguous. Per germline, CDR1 LGHDT and CDR2 YNNKEL (reference sequence). The CDR3 spans 12 residues. Deletions cut 0 bases from V and 10 bases from J, with 7 bases between. The CDR3 DNA reads TGTGCCAGCAGCCAAGATCTGGGAATTCAGTACTTC. Protein product: CASSQDLGIQYF.

The rearrangement links TRBV18 to TRBJ1-2; D ambiguous. The V gene lost 3 bases and the J gene lost 8 bases, with 7 bases spanning the gap. Germline CDR1 reads KGHSH; CDR2 reads LQKENI. The CDR3 is 11 amino acids. The CDR3 region is CASSPTDGYTF. The CDR3, as DNA: TGTGCCAGCTCACCCACAGACGGCTACACCTTC.

The gene calls are TRBV6-5 and TRBJ2-3, with 16 bases fitting TRBD2. CDR3 length: 12 residues. CDR1 is MNHEY, CDR2 SVGAGI, per germline. V lost 10 bases to trimming and J lost 14 bases; unmatched junction nucleotides: 6. CDR3 residues: CATGTSGRAGYF. The CDR3 nucleotides read TGTGCCACCGGGACTAGCGGGAGGGCGGGGTATTTT.

V is TRBV13 and J is TRBJ1-2; TRBD1 is a possible D gene (5 bases). Germline CDR1 and CDR2: PRHDT and FYEKMQ (reference sequence). The CDR3 covers 16 residues. Trimming removed 1 base at V and 5 bases at J, with 17 bases between. The CDR3 coding sequence is TGTGCCAGCAGCTTAGCAGGGAGTTACGGGGTTTATGGCTACACCTTC. Translating gives CASSLAGSYGVYGYTF.

The chain uses TRBV24-1 and TRBJ1-2, with TRBD1 matching 9 bases. This CDR3 has 16 amino acids. Germline V lookup: CDR1 KGHDR, CDR2 SFDVKD. V gave up 7 bases and J gave up 2 bases; unmatched junction bases: 10. The CDR3 DNA sequence: TGTGCCACCAGCTCCGGGACAGGGATACTAAACTATGGCTACACCTTC. This sequence encodes CATSSGTGILNYGYTF.

This clone has just a few counts. The chain combines TRBV19 with TRBJ1-2; D is perhaps TRBD1 (5 bases). V dropped 9 bases and J dropped 2 bases, with 10 bases sitting between them. From germline, CDR1 is LNHDA and CDR2 SQIVND (reference sequence). This CDR3 has 12 amino acids. The CDR3 sequence: CASSRVNYGYTF. Written as DNA, the CDR3 is TGTGCCAGCAGCAGGGTAAACTATGGCTACACCTTC.

This chain uses TRBV28 with TRBJ1-2, with 8 nucleotides matching TRBD1. J was trimmed by 0 bases and V by 8 bases; bases with no gene match: 5. CDR3 length: 14 amino acids. Per the germline V gene, CDR1 is MDHEN and CDR2 is SYDVKM. This chain's CDR3 is CASLNRGANYGYTF. CDR3 nucleotide sequence: TGTGCCAGCCTTAACAGGGGGGCTAACTATGGCTACACCTTC.

The J gene is TRBJ1-5, the V gene TRBV12-5; unclear D gene. This CDR3 spans 14 amino acids. CDR1 and CDR2 (germline): LGHNT, FRNRAP. The V gene lost 3 bases and the J gene lost 5 bases, with 11 bases spanning the gap. The CDR3 here is CASGFGPSYQPQHF. The CDR3 nucleotides read TGTGCTAGTGGTTTCGGACCTAGTTATCAGCCCCAGCATTTT.

The genes are TRBV2 and TRBJ1-2, with D tentatively TRBD1 (6 bases). V was pared by 6 bases and J by 11 bases, with 19 bases between. Germline V lookup: CDR1 SNHLY, CDR2 FYNNEI. The CDR3 has 13 residues. The CDR3 nucleotides read TGTGCCAGCAGGATGACAGGAATGGCCCTATACACCTTC. This gives the protein CASRMTGMALYTF.

The genes are TRBV18 and TRBJ2-5; no reliable D call. Trimming took 6 bases from V and 5 from J, leaving 7 bases between them. Germline values: CDR1 KGHSH, CDR2 LQKENI. The CDR3 loop spans 11 amino acids. CDR3 amino acids: CASSSAETQYF. The CDR3 DNA reads as TGTGCCAGCTCCTCGGCGGAGACCCAGTACTTC.

The chain joins TRBV18 to TRBJ1-5; D is uncertain. Germline assignment: CDR1 KGHSH and CDR2 LQKENI. The CDR3 loop spans 13 amino acids. V was shortened by 3 bases and J by 5 bases, with 8 bases between the two germline ends. CDR3 loop: CASSPTEDQPQHF. CDR3 nucleotides: TGTGCCAGCTCACCTACCGAAGATCAGCCCCAGCATTTT.

This clone turned up a few times. The chain combines TRBV4-2 with TRBJ2-7; 11 bases align to TRBD1. Trimming cost V 4 bases and J 3 bases; bases outside gene matches: 8. The germline V gene has CDR1 LGHNA and CDR2 YNFKEQ. The CDR3 covers 16 residues. The CDR3 here is CASSPTGQGALYEQYF. The DNA of the CDR3 is TGTGCCAGCAGCCCAACCGGACAGGGGGCTCTCTACGAGCAGTACTTC.

The chain recombines TRBV19 with TRBJ2-7; 7 bases fit TRBD2. In germline, CDR1 is LNHDA, CDR2 SQIVND (reference sequence). There are 13 residues in the CDR3. The V and J ends lost 1 base and 5 bases, in that order; junction bases with no gene match: 2. Here the CDR3 reads CASSIGTSDEQYF. CDR3 DNA sequence: TGTGCCAGTAGTATAGGCACTAGCGACGAGCAGTACTTC. The full variable domain, in which reference TRBV19 and TRBJ2-7 provide the parts outside the CDR3, is DGGITQSPKYLFRKEGQNVTLSCEQNLNHDAMYWYRQDPGQGLRLIYYSQIVNDFQKGDIAEGYSVSREKKESFPLTVTSAQKNPTAFYLCASSIGTSDEQYFGPGTRLTVT.

The chain couples TRBV6-2 or TRBV6-3 to TRBJ2-7; 12 bases match TRBD2. Trimming took 2 bases from V and 3 from J; bases not matched to a gene: 2. The CDR3 has 15 residues. Germline V CDR1 and CDR2: MNHEY, SVGEGT. The CDR3 DNA sequence: TGTGCCAGCAGTTACGGGACTAGCGGGCACTACGAGCAGTACTTC. Translating gives CASSYGTSGHYEQYF.

V gene TRBV6-5 combines with J gene TRBJ1-5, with D hard to call. In germline, CDR1 is MNHEY, CDR2 SVGAGI. This CDR3 contains 13 residues. V lost 7 bases and J lost 0, with 7 bases in between. The CDR3 region is CASKDGSNQPQHF. The CDR3 region has the DNA TGTGCCAGCAAGGACGGTAGCAATCAGCCCCAGCATTTT.

A single count supports this clone. The CDR3 spells CASSFTGVGTEAFF. The CDR3, as DNA: TGTGCCAGCAGTTTTACAGGGGTTGGGACTGAAGCTTTCTTT. The chain combines TRBV6-6 with TRBJ1-1; TRBD1 aligns across 7 bases. Germline V gene sequence: CDR1 MNHNY, CDR2 SVGAGI (reference sequence). The CDR3 consists of 14 residues. After removal of 4 bases from V and 5 bases from J, the junction contained 7 bases not matched to a gene.

This chain connects TRBV2 to TRBJ1-4; 7 bases are shared with TRBD1. There are 16 residues in the CDR3. Germline CDR1 SNHLY, CDR2 FYNNEI. The V segment lost 6 bases and the J segment 4 bases; nucleotides outside the gene matches: 11. The CDR3 reads CASSGAGGRGNEKLFF. CDR3 DNA sequence: TGTGCCAGCAGCGGGGCAGGGGGACGGGGTAATGAAAAACTGTTTTTT.

This clone was detected only once. The V gene is TRBV5-1, the J gene TRBJ1-3; D is ambiguous. This CDR3 has 16 amino acids. The germline CDR1 and CDR2 sequences are SGHRS and YFSETQ. The V gene lost 0 bases and the J gene lost 0 bases, with 10 bases spanning the gap. CDR3 coding DNA: TGCGCCAGCAGCTTGGGACATAGAACCTCTGGAAACACCATATATTTT. Protein product: CASSLGHRTSGNTIYF.

This chain connects TRBV27 to TRBJ2-5; D call uncertain. Trimming took off 5 bases at V and 0 bases at J, with 7 bases between the two ends. CDR1 is MNHEY, CDR2 SMNVEV, per germline (reference sequence). The CDR3 has 13 residues. In DNA form, the CDR3 reads TGTGCCAGCAGTCCCTCGTACCAAGAGACCCAGTACTTC. The encoded protein is CASSPSYQETQYF.

The chain joins TRBV18 to TRBJ2-7, with 7 bases lining up with TRBD2. The CDR3 covers 15 residues. The germline V gene encodes CDR1 KGHSH and CDR2 LQKENI. V trimming: 0 bases; J trimming: 2 bases; junction bases outside the gene matches: 4. Written as DNA, the CDR3 is TGTGCCAGCTCACCACCCAGCGGGATAACCTACGAGCAGTACTTC. Protein product: CASSPPSGITYEQYF. The complete variable domain, with remaining parts taken from reference TRBV18 and TRBJ2-7, reads NAGVMQNPRHLVRRRGQEARLRCSPMKGHSHVYWYRQLPEEGLKFMVYLQKENIIDESGMPKERFSAEFPKEGPSILRIQQVVRGDSAAYFCASSPPSGITYEQYFGPGTRLTVT.